The 15 T cell receptor beta chains listed next were all sequenced from one sample in a study of cytomegalovirus exposure and HLA in healthy donors. Both 60 Vbeta primers and 13 Jbeta primers went into the PCR. Here immunoSEQ multiplex PCR was the method, and the copy in TCRdb shows in-frame clones only, minus some. The table lists 180,000 or so clones. The sequencing input was PBMCs. The source is a boy between 10 and 17 years old in good health and CMV-seronegative.

This rearrangement joins TRBV5-1 to TRBJ2-6, with a weak D call TRBD1 (6 bases). The CDR3 loop spans 17 amino acids. Trimming removed 5 bases at V and 6 bases at J, with 21 bases between. Germline assignment: CDR1 SGHRS and CDR2 YFSETQ. Written as DNA, the CDR3 is TGCGCCAGCAGTACCGGAGCAGGGGCGCCTCTGGCCAACGTCCTGACTTTC. This translates into CASSTGAGAPLANVLTF.

V gene TRBV7-2 combines with J gene TRBJ2-3, with 8 bases identical to TRBD2. V gave up 5 bases and J gave up 2 bases; unmatched junction bases: 6. Germline values: CDR1 SGHTA, CDR2 FQGNSA. The CDR3 covers 15 residues. This CDR3 reads CASSHGGGTTDTQYF. Written as DNA, the CDR3 is TGTGCCAGCAGCCACGGCGGGGGGACCACAGATACGCAGTATTTT.

The rearrangement links TRBV7-9 to TRBJ1-2; 9 bases are shared with TRBD1. CDR1 is SEHNR, CDR2 FQNEAQ, per germline (reference sequence). This CDR3 spans 17 amino acids. J was trimmed by 3 bases and V by 5 bases; bases with no gene match: 13. The DNA of the CDR3 is TGTGCCAGCAGCCGAACCGTTTGGGACAGGGAAGACTATGGCTACACCTTC. Protein: CASSRTVWDREDYGYTF.

J is TRBJ1-4 and V is TRBV6-5; D might be TRBD1 (5 bases). Trimming shortened V by 8 bases and J by 7 bases, and 14 bases separated the two germline ends. The length of the CDR3 is 13 residues. CDR1 and CDR2 from the germline V gene are MNHEY and SVGAGI. CDR3 in amino acids: CASFQGAGEKLFF. The DNA of the CDR3 is TGTGCCAGCTTTCAAGGGGCTGGTGAAAAACTGTTTTTT.

V is TRBV5-1 and J is TRBJ2-1; 9 positions agree with TRBD1. CDR1 and CDR2 (germline): SGHRS, YFSETQ. Trimming removed 4 bases from V and 1 base from J; junction bases left unmatched: 3. The CDR3 totals 15 residues. The CDR3 here is CASSGGQGSYNEQFF. DNA for the CDR3: TGCGCCAGCAGCGGGGGACAGGGATCCTACAATGAGCAGTTCTTC.

The genes are TRBV7-9 and TRBJ1-1; D is uncertain. CDR1 SEHNR and CDR2 FQNEAQ come from the germline V gene (reference sequence). V gave up 5 bases and J gave up 8 bases, with 6 bases separating them. This CDR3 is built from 10 residues. CDR3 region: CASSLLEAFF. In DNA form, the CDR3 reads TGTGCCAGCAGCCTCCTCGAAGCTTTCTTT.

The chain recombines TRBV5-6 with TRBJ2-1; a possible D gene is TRBD2 (5 bases). Per germline, CDR1 SGHDT and CDR2 YYEEEE. V was clipped by 4 bases and J by 5 bases, with 25 bases between them. The CDR3 is made up of 18 amino acids. The CDR3 DNA sequence: TGTGCCAGCAGCCTACGAGGACTCAGTGAATTATTTAACAATGAGCAGTTCTTC. Translation gives CASSLRGLSELFNNEQFF.

V gene TRBV6-1 combines with J gene TRBJ1-4; tentative D call: TRBD1 (5 bases). Germline V lookup: CDR1 MNHNS, CDR2 SASEGT. Deletions cut 0 bases from V and 7 bases from J, with 12 bases between. CDR3 length: 15 amino acids. CDR3 nucleotides: TGTGCCAGCAGTGAAGCGCGGGGGATCGGTGAAAAACTGTTTTTT. Encoded protein: CASSEARGIGEKLFF.

V and J are TRBV19 and TRBJ2-7, with 9 bases lining up with TRBD1. Germline V gene sequence: CDR1 LNHDA, CDR2 SQIVND (reference sequence). This CDR3 region has 14 residues. After removal of 5 bases from V and 2 bases from J, the junction contained 4 bases not matched to a gene. CDR3 protein: CASSDRQGAYEQYF. CDR3 bases: TGTGCCAGTAGTGATCGACAGGGGGCCTACGAGCAGTACTTC. The variable domain in full, with the rest retrieved from reference TRBV19 and TRBJ2-7, is DGGITQSPKYLFRKEGQNVTLSCEQNLNHDAMYWYRQDPGQGLRLIYYSQIVNDFQKGDIAEGYSVSREKKESFPLTVTSAQKNPTAFYLCASSDRQGAYEQYFGPGTRLTVT.

The rearrangement links TRBV7-6 to TRBJ2-5; D call uncertain. This CDR3 is 11 amino acids long. Germline lookup yields CDR1 SGHVS and CDR2 FNYEAQ. The V gene lost 4 bases and the J gene lost 5 bases, with 5 bases spanning the gap. The CDR3 bases are TGTGCCAGCAGCTCCAGGGAGACCCAGTACTTC. This gives the protein CASSSRETQYF.

The rearrangement joins TRBV7-9 to TRBJ2-1; TRBD2 matches 9 bases. Germline V gene data show CDR1 as SEHNR and CDR2 as FQNEAQ (reference sequence). V lost 4 bases, J lost 6 bases, and 7 bases stayed unmatched. The CDR3 consists of 15 residues. The CDR3 bases are TGTGCCAGCAGCTCCCGCGGGGGGGCCCCCAATGAGCAGTTCTTC. Translation gives CASSSRGGAPNEQFF.

This chain uses TRBV9 with TRBJ1-1; 7 bases line up with TRBD1. V was clipped by 3 bases and J by 6 bases; unmatched bases: 26. The germline V gene encodes CDR1 SGDLS and CDR2 YYNGEE. CDR3 length: 20 amino acids. CDR3: CASSDARDAGGLRRRAEAFF. CDR3 nucleotides: TGTGCCAGCAGCGACGCCAGGGATGCAGGGGGATTACGGCGTCGGGCTGAAGCTTTCTTT.

This chain links TRBV6-5 with TRBJ1-6; no clear D gene. The CDR3 extends over 16 amino acids. The germline V gene has CDR1 MNHEY and CDR2 SVGAGI. Trimming removed 0 bases at V and 10 bases at J, with 16 bases between. In DNA, the CDR3 is TGTGCCAGCAGTTACTCGAGGAGCCAGAATCTCTCACCCCTCCACTTT. Protein sequence: CASSYSRSQNLSPLHF.

DNA for the CDR3: TGTGCCAGCAGCTCAATAGCGGTCAATGAGCAGTTCTTC. This translates into CASSSIAVNEQFF. The genes are TRBV11-2 and TRBJ2-1; D is possibly TRBD2 (6 bases). The CDR3 covers 13 residues. Germline V lookup: CDR1 SGHAT, CDR2 FQNNGV. V lost 4 bases and J 6 bases, leaving 10 bases between the germline ends.

This chain links TRBV30 with TRBJ2-6; 9 bases are shared with TRBD1. Unmatched junction bases numbered 9, after V lost 8 bases and J lost 4 bases. The CDR3 has 15 residues. Germline CDR1 and CDR2: GTSNPN and SVGIG (reference sequence). The CDR3 loop reads CARGQGYSGANVLTF. The CDR3 bases are TGTGCCCGGGGACAGGGTTACTCGGGGGCCAACGTCCTGACTTTC.